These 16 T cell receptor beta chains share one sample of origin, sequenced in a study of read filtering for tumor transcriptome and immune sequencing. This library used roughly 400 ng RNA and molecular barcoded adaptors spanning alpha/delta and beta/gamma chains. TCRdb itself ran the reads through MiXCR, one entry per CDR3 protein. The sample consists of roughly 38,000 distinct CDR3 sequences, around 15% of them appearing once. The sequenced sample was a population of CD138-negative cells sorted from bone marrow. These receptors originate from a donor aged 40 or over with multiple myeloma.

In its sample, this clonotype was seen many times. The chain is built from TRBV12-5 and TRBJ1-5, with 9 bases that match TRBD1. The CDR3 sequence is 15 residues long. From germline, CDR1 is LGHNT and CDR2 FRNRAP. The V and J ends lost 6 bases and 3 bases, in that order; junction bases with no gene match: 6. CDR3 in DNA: TGTGCTAGTGGCCCCGGGACAGGGATCAATCAGCCCCAGCATTTT. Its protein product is CASGPGTGINQPQHF. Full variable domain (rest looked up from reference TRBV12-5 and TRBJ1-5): DARVTQTPRHKVTEMGQEVTMRCQPILGHNTVFWYRQTMMQGLELLAYFRNRAPLDDSGMPKDRFSAEMPDATLATLKIQPSEPRDSAVYFCASGPGTGINQPQHFGDGTRLSIL.

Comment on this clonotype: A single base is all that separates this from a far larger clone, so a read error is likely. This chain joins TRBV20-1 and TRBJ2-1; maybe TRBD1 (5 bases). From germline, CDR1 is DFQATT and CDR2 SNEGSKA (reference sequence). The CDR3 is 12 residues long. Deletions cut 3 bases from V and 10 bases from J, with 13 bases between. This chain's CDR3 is CSASPAGIEQFF. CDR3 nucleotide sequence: TGCAGTGCTAGTCCCGCAGGGATCGAGCAGTTCTTC.

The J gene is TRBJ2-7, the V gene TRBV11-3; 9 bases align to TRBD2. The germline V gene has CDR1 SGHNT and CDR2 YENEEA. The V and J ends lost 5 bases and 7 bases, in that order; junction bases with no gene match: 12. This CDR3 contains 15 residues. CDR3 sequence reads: CASSPRLAVPEEQYF. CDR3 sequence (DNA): TGTGCCAGCAGCCCAAGACTAGCGGTTCCTGAGGAGCAGTACTTC. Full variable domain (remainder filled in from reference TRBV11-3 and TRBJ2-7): EAGVVQSPRYKIIEKKQPVAFWCNPISGHNTLYWYLQNLGQGPELLIRYENEEAVDDSQLPKDRFSAERLKGVDSTLKIQPAELGDSAVYLCASSPRLAVPEEQYFGPGTRLTVT.

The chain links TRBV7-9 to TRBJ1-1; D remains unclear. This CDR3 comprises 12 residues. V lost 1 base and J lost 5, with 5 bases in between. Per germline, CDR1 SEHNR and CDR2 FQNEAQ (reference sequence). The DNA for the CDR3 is TGTGCCAGCAGCTTAGGGGTTACTGAAGCTTTCTTT. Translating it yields CASSLGVTEAFF.

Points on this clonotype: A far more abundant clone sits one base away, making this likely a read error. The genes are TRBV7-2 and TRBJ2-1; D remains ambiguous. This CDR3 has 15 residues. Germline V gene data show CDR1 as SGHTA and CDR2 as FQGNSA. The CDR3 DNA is TGTGCCAGCAGCTTAGACCGAAGCTCCTACAATGGGCAGTTCTTC. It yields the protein CASSLDRSSYNGQFF.

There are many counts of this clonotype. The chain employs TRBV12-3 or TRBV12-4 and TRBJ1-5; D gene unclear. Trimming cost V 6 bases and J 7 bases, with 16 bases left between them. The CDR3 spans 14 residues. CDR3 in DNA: TGTGCCAGCAGGGAGGGCTTAGCGTGGCAGCCCCAGCATTTT. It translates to CASREGLAWQPQHF.

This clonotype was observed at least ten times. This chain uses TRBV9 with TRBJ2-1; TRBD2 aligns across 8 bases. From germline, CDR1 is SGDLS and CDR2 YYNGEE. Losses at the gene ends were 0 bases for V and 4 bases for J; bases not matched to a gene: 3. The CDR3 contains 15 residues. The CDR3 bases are TGTGCCAGCAGCGTAGCGGGAGGGGTTTACAATGAGCAGTTCTTC. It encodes CASSVAGGVYNEQFF.

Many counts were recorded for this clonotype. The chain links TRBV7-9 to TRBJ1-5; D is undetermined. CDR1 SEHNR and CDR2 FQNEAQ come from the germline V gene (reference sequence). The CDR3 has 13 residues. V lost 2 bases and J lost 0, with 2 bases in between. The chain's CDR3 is CASSLISNQPQHF. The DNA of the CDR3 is TGTGCCAGCAGCTTAATTAGCAATCAGCCCCAGCATTTT.

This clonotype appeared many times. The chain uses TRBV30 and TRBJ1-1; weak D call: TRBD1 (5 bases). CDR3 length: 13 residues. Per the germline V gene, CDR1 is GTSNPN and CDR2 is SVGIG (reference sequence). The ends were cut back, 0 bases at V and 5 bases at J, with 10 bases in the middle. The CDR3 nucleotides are TGTGCCTGGAGTGTAGGGGACCAGACTGAAGCTTTCTTT. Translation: CAWSVGDQTEAFF. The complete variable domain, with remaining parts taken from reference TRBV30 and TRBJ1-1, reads SQTIHQWPATLVQPVGSPLSLECTVEGTSNPNLYWYRQAAGRGLQLLFYSVGIGQISSEVPQNLSASRPQDRQFILSSKKLLLSDSGFYLCAWSVGDQTEAFFGQGTRLTVV.

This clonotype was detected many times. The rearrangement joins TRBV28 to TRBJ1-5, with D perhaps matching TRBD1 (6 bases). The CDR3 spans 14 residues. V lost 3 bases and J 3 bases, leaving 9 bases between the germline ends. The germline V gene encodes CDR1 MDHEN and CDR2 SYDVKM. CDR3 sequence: CASSLGQLNQPQHF. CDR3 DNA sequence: TGTGCCAGCAGTTTGGGACAACTCAATCAGCCCCAGCATTTT.

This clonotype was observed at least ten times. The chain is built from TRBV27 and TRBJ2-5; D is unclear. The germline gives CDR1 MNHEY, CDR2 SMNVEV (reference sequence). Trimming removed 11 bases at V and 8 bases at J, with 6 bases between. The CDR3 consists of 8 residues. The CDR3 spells CAASTQYF. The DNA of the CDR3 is TGTGCCGCCTCAACCCAGTACTTC.

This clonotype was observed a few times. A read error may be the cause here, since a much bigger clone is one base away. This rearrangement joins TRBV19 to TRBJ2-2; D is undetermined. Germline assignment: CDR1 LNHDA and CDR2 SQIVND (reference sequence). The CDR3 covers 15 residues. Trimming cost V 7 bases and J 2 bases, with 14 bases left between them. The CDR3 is CASTYTWGNTGELFF. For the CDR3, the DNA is TGTGCCAGTACCTATACCTGGGGAAACACCGGGGAGCTGTTTTTT.

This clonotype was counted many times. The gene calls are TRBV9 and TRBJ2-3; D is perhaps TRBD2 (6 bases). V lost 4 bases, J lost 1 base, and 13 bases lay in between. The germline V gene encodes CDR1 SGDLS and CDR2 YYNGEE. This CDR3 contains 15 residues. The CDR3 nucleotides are TGTGCCAGCAGCCCAAGCGGGCTAGGCACAGATACGCAGTATTTT. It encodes CASSPSGLGTDTQYF.

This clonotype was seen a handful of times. DNA of the CDR3: TGTGCCAGTAGCCCTAGGCTAGCGGATTCCTACGAGCAGTACTTC. This codes for CASSPRLADSYEQYF. The V gene is TRBV19, the J gene TRBJ2-7; TRBD2 matches at 7 bases. The V segment lost 6 bases and the J segment 1 base; nucleotides outside the gene matches: 9. Germline V lookup: CDR1 LNHDA, CDR2 SQIVND (reference sequence). CDR3 size: 15 residues.

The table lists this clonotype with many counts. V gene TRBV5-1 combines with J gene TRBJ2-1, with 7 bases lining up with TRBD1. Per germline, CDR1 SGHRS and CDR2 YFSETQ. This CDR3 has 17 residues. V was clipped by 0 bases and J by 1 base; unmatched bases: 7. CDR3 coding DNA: TGCGCCAGCAGCTTGGGACTCCGACAGGGTTCCTACAATGAGCAGTTCTTC. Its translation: CASSLGLRQGSYNEQFF. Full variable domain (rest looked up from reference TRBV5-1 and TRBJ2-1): KAGVTQTPRYLIKTRGQQVTLSCSPISGHRSVSWYQQTPGQGLQFLFEYFSETQRNKGNFPGRFSGRQFSNSRSEMNVSTLELGDSALYLCASSLGLRQGSYNEQFFGPGTRLTVL.

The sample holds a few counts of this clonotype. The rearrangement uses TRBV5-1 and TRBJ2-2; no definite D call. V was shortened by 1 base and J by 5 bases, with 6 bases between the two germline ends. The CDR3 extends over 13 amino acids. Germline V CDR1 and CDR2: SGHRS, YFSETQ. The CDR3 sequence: CASSLSVTGELFF. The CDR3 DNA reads TGCGCCAGCAGCTTGTCCGTGACCGGGGAGCTGTTTTTT.